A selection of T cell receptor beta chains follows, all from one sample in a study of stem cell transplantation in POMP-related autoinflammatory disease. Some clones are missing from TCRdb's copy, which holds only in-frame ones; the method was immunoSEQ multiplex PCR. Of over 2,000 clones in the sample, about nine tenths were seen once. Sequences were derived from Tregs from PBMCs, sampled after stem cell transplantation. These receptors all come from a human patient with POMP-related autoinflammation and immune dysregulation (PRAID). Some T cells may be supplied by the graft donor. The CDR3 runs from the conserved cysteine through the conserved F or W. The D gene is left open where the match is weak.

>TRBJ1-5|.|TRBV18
CASSYGGGQPQHF
TGTGCCAGCTCCTACGGGGGGGGTCAGCCCCAGCATTTT
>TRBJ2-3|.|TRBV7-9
CASSLGGARTDTQYF
TGTGCCAGCAGCTTGGGGGGGGCCCGCACAGATACGCAGTATTTT
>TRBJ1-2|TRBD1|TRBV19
CASSIWDRGYGYTF
TGTGCCAGTAGTATCTGGGACAGGGGATATGGCTACACCTTC
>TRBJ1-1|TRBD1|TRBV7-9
CASSFDPGQGWTEAFF
TGTGCCAGCAGCTTCGACCCGGGACAGGGGTGGACTGAAGCTTTCTTT
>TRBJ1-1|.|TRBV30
CAWSVIGEAFF
TGTGCCTGGAGTGTAATTGGGGAAGCTTTCTTT
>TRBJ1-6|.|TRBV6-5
CASSYSFYNSPLHF
TGTGCCAGCAGTTACTCGTTCTATAATTCACCCCTCCACTTT
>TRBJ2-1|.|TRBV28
CASSFWGPSYNEQFF
TGTGCCAGCAGTTTTTGGGGCCCCTCCTACAATGAGCAGTTCTTC
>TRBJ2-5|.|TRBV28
CASSLLGETQYF
TGTGCCAGCAGTTTACTTGGAGAGACCCAGTACTTC
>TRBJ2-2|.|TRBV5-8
CASSLAVGRWPGELFF
TGTGCCAGCAGCTTGGCCGTAGGGAGGTGGCCCGGGGAGCTGTTTTTT
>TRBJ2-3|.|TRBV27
CASSLSPDTDTQYF
TGTGCCAGCAGTTTATCGCCAGACACAGATACGCAGTATTTT